Below are 9 T cell receptor beta chains sequenced from a single sample in a study of OX40 agonist ivuxolimab in advanced cancers. Clones were read by immunoSEQ multiplex PCR, and TCRdb kept only the in-frame ones, dropping some. The sample has roughly 73,000 clones, approximately 80% seen once; the top ten hold 0.9% to 1.2%. The input for sequencing was CD4+ or CD8+ T cells sorted from blood, taken in a trial of the OX40 agonist ivuxolimab. These receptors were obtained from an adult with an advanced solid tumor such as melanoma, head and neck, liver or kidney cancer.

The chain has TRBV5-4 and TRBJ1-1, with unresolved D. Trimming cost V 0 bases and J 4 bases, with 10 bases left between them. The CDR3 consists of 14 residues. The germline CDR1 and CDR2 sequences are SGHNT and YYREEE (reference sequence). The CDR3, as DNA: TGTGCCAGCAGCTTGGCCTCAGCGCCCACTGAAGCTTTCTTT. This encodes CASSLASAPTEAFF.

This chain uses TRBV4-1 with TRBJ1-2; the match to TRBD1 covers 9 bases. CDR1 and CDR2 from the germline V gene are MGHRA and YSYEKL. V lost 0 bases to trimming and J lost 8 bases; unmatched junction nucleotides: 7. The CDR3 runs to 15 residues. This chain's CDR3 is CASSQDTGTGRGYTF. In DNA form, the CDR3 reads TGCGCCAGCAGCCAAGATACGGGGACAGGGCGGGGCTACACCTTC.

This rearrangement joins TRBV5-4 to TRBJ2-5; 10 bases are a match to TRBD2. The DNA matches TRBJ2-7 better at its end, which makes the J call doubtful. Looked up from germline, CDR1 is SGHNT and CDR2 is YYREEE (reference sequence). The CDR3 consists of 16 residues. The CDR3: CASSARASGSSYEQYF. The CDR3 DNA follows: TGTGCCAGCAGCGCGAGGGCTAGCGGGAGCTCCTACGAGCAGTACTTC.

V gene TRBV11-2 combines with J gene TRBJ1-1; the D gene is possibly TRBD1 (5 bases). The germline V gene encodes CDR1 SGHAT and CDR2 FQNNGV. CDR3 length: 17 amino acids. Trimming cost V 1 base and J 6 bases, with 21 bases left between them. The CDR3 reads CASSLGSVGLAGPEAFF. The CDR3 DNA sequence: TGTGCCAGCAGCTTAGGTTCCGTTGGGCTGGCGGGACCTGAAGCTTTCTTT.

The chain recombines TRBV9 with TRBJ1-2, with D unclear. The CDR3 is 16 amino acids. Germline CDR1 reads SGDLS; CDR2 reads YYNGEE. Trimming cost V 4 bases and J 5 bases, with 21 bases left between them. The CDR3 is CASSLVAGRSGYGYTF. Written as DNA, the CDR3 is TGTGCCAGCAGCCTAGTGGCCGGGCGGAGTGGGTATGGCTACACCTTC.

This clone was counted only a few times. This chain connects TRBV19 to TRBJ2-7; 8 positions match TRBD2. The CDR3 consists of 14 residues. The J segment lost 7 bases and the V segment lost 5 bases, leaving 10 bases of the junction unmatched. Germline CDR1 LNHDA, CDR2 SQIVND (reference sequence). This CDR3 is CASSEHGSGGEQYF. DNA of the CDR3: TGTGCCAGTAGTGAACACGGGAGCGGGGGAGAGCAGTACTTC.

The V call is TRBV14, the J call TRBJ1-6; the match to TRBD1 covers 9 bases. Trimming cost V 4 bases and J 10 bases; bases outside gene matches: 5. CDR1 is SGHDN and CDR2 is FVKESK in the germline V gene. The CDR3 has 14 residues. CDR3 DNA sequence: TGTGCCAGCAGCCTGGGACAGGGATCCTCACCCCTCCACTTT. It specifies CASSLGQGSSPLHF.

The V gene is TRBV5-1, the J gene TRBJ1-3, with D possibly TRBD1 on 5 matching bases. Trimming took 0 bases from V and 2 from J, leaving 12 bases between them. CDR1 is SGHRS and CDR2 is YFSETQ in the germline V gene. This CDR3 spans 16 amino acids. Written as DNA, the CDR3 is TGCGCCAGCAGCTTGGCGTTTGGGGGGACTGGAAACACCATATATTTT. This encodes CASSLAFGGTGNTIYF.

This chain uses TRBV5-6 with TRBJ1-2, with 9 bases aligning to TRBD1. Trimming took 5 bases from V and 8 from J; bases not matched to a gene: 13. The CDR3 covers 15 residues. Per the germline V gene, CDR1 is SGHDT and CDR2 is YYEEEE. CDR3: CASSYRDRETRGYTF. The CDR3 DNA is TGTGCCAGCAGTTACCGGGACAGGGAGACGAGGGGCTACACCTTC.